The T cell receptor beta chain under discussion was sequenced for a study of blood T cell repertoires in COVID-19. Across the whole study: Some COVID-19 samples were acute and others convalescent; all came from the United States, Italy and Spain.

In the authors' methods: Estimation of nucleated cell counts relied on the amplification of reference gene primers. Clones were read by immunoSEQ multiplex PCR, and TCRdb kept only the in-frame ones, dropping some. V and J calls and clone size are given by that table; D and trimming were obtained from the DNA. The data contain some 200,000 clones, around 90% of them singletons. The recovered donors of Cohort 3 showed two negative PCRs, clearance, or symptom resolution. Sequences were obtained from PBMCs or T cells enriched from blood (not recorded which). The source of this sequence is a woman in her 30s who had recovered from COVID-19.

The CDR3 region is CASSQDTGGNEQFF. The CDR3 bases are TGCGCCAGCAGCCAAGATACAGGGGGCAATGAGCAGTTCTTC. This chain links TRBV4-3 with TRBJ2-1, with TRBD1 matching 8 bases. In germline, CDR1 is LGHNA, CDR2 YSLEER. V trimming: 0 bases; J trimming: 6 bases; junction bases outside the gene matches: 1. The CDR3 extends over 14 amino acids.